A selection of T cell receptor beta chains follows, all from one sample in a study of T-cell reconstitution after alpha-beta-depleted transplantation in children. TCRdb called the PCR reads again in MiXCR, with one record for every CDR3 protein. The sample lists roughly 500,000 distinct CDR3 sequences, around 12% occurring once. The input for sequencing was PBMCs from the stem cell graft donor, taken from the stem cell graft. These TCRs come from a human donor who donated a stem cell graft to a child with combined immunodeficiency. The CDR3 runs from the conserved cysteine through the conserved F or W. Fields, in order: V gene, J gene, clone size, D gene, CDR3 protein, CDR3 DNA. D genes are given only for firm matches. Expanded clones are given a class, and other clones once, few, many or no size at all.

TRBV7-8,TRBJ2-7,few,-,CASSLEDKSSYEQYF,TGTGCCAGCAGCTTAGAGGACAAATCCTCCTACGAGCAGTACTTC
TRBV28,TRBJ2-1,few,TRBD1,CASSGIGTGSYEQFF,TGTGCCAGCAGTGGGATCGGGACAGGGTCTTATGAGCAGTTCTTC
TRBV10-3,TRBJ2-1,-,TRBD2,CAISGLAGDNEQFF,TGTGCCATCAGTGGACTAGCGGGAGACAATGAGCAGTTCTTC
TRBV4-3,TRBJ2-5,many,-,CASSQDPLSETQYF,TGCGCCAGCAGCCAAGATCCCTTAAGTGAGACCCAGTACTTC
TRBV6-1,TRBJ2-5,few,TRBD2,CASSGVAGVRETQYF,TGTGCCAGCAGTGGAGTAGCGGGAGTGCGGGAGACCCAGTACTTC
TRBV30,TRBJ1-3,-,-,CAWTQGGNTIYF,TGTGCCTGGACTCAGGGGGGAAACACCATATATTTT
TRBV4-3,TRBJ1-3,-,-,CASSQASQGHTIYF,TGCGCCAGCAGCCAAGCCTCACAGGGCCACACCATATATTTT
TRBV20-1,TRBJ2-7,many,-,CSARDMVFGHANEQYF,TGCAGTGCTAGAGATATGGTTTTTGGGCACGCCAACGAGCAGTACTTC
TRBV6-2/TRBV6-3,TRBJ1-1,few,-,CASSYGRGTEAFF,TGTGCCAGCAGTTATGGGAGGGGGACTGAAGCTTTCTTT
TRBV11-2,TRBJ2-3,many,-,CASSLGTSLRAVADTQYF,TGTGCCAGCAGCTTGGGCACTAGCTTAAGGGCCGTTGCAGATACGCAGTATTTT
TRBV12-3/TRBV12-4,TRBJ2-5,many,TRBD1,CASSLRQGEETQYF,TGTGCCAGCAGTTTACGACAGGGAGAAGAGACCCAGTACTTC
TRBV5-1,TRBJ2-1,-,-,CASSFIDTGYSYNEQFF,TGCGCCAGCAGCTTTATAGATACAGGGTACTCCTACAATGAGCAGTTCTTC
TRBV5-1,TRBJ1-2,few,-,CASSLVSGYDGYTF,TGCGCCAGCAGCTTGGTATCCGGGTATGACGGCTACACCTTC
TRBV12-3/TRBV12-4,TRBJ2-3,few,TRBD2,CASSSTGGVTQYF,TGTGCCAGCAGTTCTACCGGGGGGGTTACGCAGTATTTT
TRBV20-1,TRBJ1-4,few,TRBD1,CSAPGQGEKLFF,TGCAGTGCTCCTGGACAGGGCGAAAAACTGTTTTTT
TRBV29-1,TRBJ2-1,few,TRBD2,CSVVSVGLAGGHRNNEQFF,TGCAGCGTTGTCTCGGTCGGACTAGCGGGGGGGCATAGAAATAATGAGCAGTTCTTC
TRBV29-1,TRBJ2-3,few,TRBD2,CSGRFRLASDTQYF,TGCAGCGGAAGATTCCGACTAGCCTCAGATACGCAGTATTTT
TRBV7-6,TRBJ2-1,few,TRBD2,CASPLAGGPNNEQFF,TGTGCCAGCCCGCTAGCGGGAGGGCCTAACAATGAGCAGTTCTTC
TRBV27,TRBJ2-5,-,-,CASMKAGAYQETQYF,TGTGCCAGCATGAAGGCAGGGGCGTACCAAGAGACCCAGTACTTC
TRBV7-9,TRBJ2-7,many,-,CASSSDNYEQYF,TGTGCCAGCAGCTCGGACAACTACGAGCAGTACTTC
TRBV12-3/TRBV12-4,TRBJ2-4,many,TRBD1,CASTSDRERNIQYF,TGTGCCAGCACCTCGGACAGGGAAAGGAACATTCAGTACTTC
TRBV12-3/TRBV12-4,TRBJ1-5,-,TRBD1,CASSPGSGTGGPLLNQPQHF,TGTGCCAGCAGTCCGGGGTCCGGGACAGGGGGACCTCTCTTAAATCAGCCCCAGCATTTT
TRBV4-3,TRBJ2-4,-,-,CASSQGEGRVGKNIQYF,TGCGCCAGCAGCCAAGGTGAGGGTAGGGTCGGCAAAAACATTCAGTACTTC
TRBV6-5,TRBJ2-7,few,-,CASSYQKTQLAYEQYF,TGTGCCAGCAGTTACCAAAAGACTCAGTTGGCCTACGAGCAGTACTTC
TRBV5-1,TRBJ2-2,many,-,CASSPNWAGELFF,TGCGCCAGCAGCCCCAATTGGGCCGGGGAGCTGTTTTTT
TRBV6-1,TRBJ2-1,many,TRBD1,CASRPRDSRYNEQFF,TGTGCCAGCAGACCCCGGGACAGTCGCTACAATGAGCAGTTCTTC
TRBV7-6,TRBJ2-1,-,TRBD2,CASSPGTSGFYEQFF,TGTGCCAGCAGCCCCGGGACTAGCGGGTTTTATGAGCAGTTCTTC
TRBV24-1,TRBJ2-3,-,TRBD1,CATSDIRDRGTDTQYF,TGTGCCACCAGTGACATCCGGGACAGGGGCACAGATACGCAGTATTTT
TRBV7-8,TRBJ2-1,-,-,CASSSSSLAVSYNEQFF,TGTGCCAGCAGCTCCAGCAGTCTAGCCGTCTCCTACAATGAGCAGTTCTTC
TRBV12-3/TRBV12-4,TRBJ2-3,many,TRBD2,CASSLAPGRGASTDTQYF,TGTGCCAGCAGTTTAGCCCCAGGGCGGGGGGCAAGCACAGATACGCAGTATTTT
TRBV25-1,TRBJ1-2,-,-,CASSDPRAGTNYGYTF,TGTGCCAGCAGTGACCCAAGGGCAGGGACAAACTATGGCTACACCTTC
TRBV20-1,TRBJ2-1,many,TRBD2,CSARTGGPSSGRVEQFF,TGCAGTGCTAGAACAGGGGGCCCATCTAGCGGGAGGGTTGAGCAGTTCTTC
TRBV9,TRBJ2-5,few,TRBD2,CASSTPSGVETQYF,TGTGCCAGCAGCACCCCCAGCGGGGTAGAGACCCAGTACTTC
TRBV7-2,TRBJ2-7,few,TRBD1,CASSSHRGRREQYF,TGTGCCAGCAGCTCACACAGGGGGCGCCGGGAGCAGTACTTC
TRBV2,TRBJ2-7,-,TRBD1,CASSDEGQTSEQYF,TGTGCCAGCAGTGATGAGGGACAGACTTCGGAGCAGTACTTC
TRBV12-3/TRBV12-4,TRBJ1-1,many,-,CASSFWGVATEAFF,TGTGCCAGCAGTTTTTGGGGGGTTGCAACTGAAGCTTTCTTT
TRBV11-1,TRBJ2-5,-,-,CASSPRQGDKWETQYF,TGTGCCAGCAGCCCCCGGCAAGGAGACAAGTGGGAGACCCAGTACTTC
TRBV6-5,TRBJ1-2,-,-,CASSYSRGLSGYTF,TGTGCCAGCAGTTACTCCCGGGGGCTCTCCGGCTACACCTTC
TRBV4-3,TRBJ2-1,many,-,CASSQEQGDEQFF,TGCGCCAGCAGCCAAGAACAGGGCGATGAGCAGTTCTTC
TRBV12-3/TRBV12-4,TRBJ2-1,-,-,CASSLGQALRVNEQFF,TGTGCCAGCAGTTTAGGACAAGCCCTAAGGGTCAATGAGCAGTTCTTC
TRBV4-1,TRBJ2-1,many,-,CASSQVPGTAGEQFF,TGCGCCAGCAGCCAAGTACCAGGGACCGCGGGTGAGCAGTTCTTC
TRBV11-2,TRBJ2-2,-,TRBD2,CASSPSGRSVGGELFF,TGTGCCAGCAGCCCCAGCGGGAGAAGCGTTGGCGGGGAGCTGTTTTTT
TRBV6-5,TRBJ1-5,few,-,CASSYTKDLQGYPPQHF,TGTGCCAGCAGTTACACAAAAGACCTCCAGGGTTACCCGCCCCAGCATTTT
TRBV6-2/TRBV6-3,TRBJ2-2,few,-,CASRPDVRRELFF,TGTGCCAGCAGACCGGACGTACGAAGGGAGCTGTTTTTT
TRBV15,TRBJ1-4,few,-,CATSPGDGTNEKLFF,TGTGCCACCAGCCCAGGGGACGGAACTAATGAAAAACTGTTTTTT
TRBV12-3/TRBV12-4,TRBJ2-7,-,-,CASSPLAYEQYF,TGTGCCAGCAGCCCTCTAGCCTACGAGCAGTACTTC
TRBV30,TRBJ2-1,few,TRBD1,CAWNRDRGRGEQFF,TGTGCCTGGAACAGGGACAGGGGAAGAGGTGAGCAGTTCTTC
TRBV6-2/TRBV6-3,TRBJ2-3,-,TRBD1,CASSWGQRPDTQYF,TGTGCCAGCAGTTGGGGACAGCGACCAGATACGCAGTATTTT
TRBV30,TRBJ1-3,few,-,CAWSLVIGNTIYF,TGTGCCTGGAGTCTAGTAATTGGAAACACCATATATTTT
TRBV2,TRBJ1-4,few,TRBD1,CASTADRGGEKLFF,TGTGCCAGCACCGCGGACAGGGGCGGGGAAAAACTGTTTTTT
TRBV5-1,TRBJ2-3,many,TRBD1,CASSLGPTGASTDTQYF,TGCGCCAGCAGCTTGGGCCCGACAGGGGCTAGCACAGATACGCAGTATTTT
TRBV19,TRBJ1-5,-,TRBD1,CASSIDRVNQPQHF,TGTGCCAGTAGTATTGACAGGGTAAATCAGCCCCAGCATTTT
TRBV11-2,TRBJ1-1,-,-,CASSFWVTTEITEAFF,TGTGCCAGCAGCTTTTGGGTTACGACAGAAATTACTGAAGCTTTCTTT
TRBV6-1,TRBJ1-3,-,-,CASSEGWRQFGNTIYF,TGTGCCAGCAGTGAAGGGTGGCGGCAGTTCGGAAACACCATATATTTT